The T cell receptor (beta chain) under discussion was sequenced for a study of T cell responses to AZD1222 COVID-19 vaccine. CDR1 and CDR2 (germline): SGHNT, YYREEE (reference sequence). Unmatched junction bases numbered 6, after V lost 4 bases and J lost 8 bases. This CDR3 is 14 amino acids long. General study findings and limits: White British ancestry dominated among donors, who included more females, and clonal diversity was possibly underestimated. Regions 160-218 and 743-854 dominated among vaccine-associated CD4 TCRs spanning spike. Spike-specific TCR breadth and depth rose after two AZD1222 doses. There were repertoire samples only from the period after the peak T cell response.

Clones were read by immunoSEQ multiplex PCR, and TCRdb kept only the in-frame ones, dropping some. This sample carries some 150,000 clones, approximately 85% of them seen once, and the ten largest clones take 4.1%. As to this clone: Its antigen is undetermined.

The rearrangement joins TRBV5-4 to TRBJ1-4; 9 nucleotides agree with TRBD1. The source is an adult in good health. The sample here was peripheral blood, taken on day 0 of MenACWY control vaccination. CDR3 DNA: TGTGCCAGCAGCGGGGACAGGGAAAACGAAAAACTGTTTTTT. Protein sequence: CASSGDRENEKLFF.